This T cell receptor beta chain was captured in a study of T-cell memory formation after mild COVID-19. Background on the study: Clusters were largely donor specific. General study points: The CD4+ clones that contracted clustered mainly within CM and EM, and the CD8+ clones concentrated in EMRA.

The TCR alpha and TCR beta cDNA libraries, bearing sample barcodes and UMIs, were generated by 5'RACE using constant-segment primers. From the 5' RACE reads, TCRdb called clonotypes with MiXCR, one entry per CDR3 protein. Of a few hundred thousand distinct CDR3 sequences in the sample, 25% to 30% were seen once. As regards this clonotype: Its matching antigen is unknown.

V was cut by 4 bases and J by 6 bases, with 17 bases left in between. The CDR3 is 15 amino acids. The germline CDR1 and CDR2 sequences are LGHDT and YNNKEL (reference sequence). V gene TRBV3-1 combines with J gene TRBJ2-3, with D maybe TRBD2 (6 bases). What was sequenced was PBMCs or a T cell subset sorted from them (not recorded which). The receptor comes from an adult woman who had mild COVID-19 (a few samples of this study predate the infection). Cell type and time point are not known. CDR3 region: CASSRSGLRRDTQYF. The CDR3 nucleotides are TGTGCCAGCAGCCGATCGGGACTCCGCCGCGATACGCAGTATTTT.